A selection of T cell receptor beta chains follows, all from one sample in a study of blood T cell repertoires in COVID-19. Clones were read by immunoSEQ multiplex PCR, and TCRdb kept only the in-frame ones, dropping some. The sample contains about 30,000 clones, approximately 91% of which appear only once. The sequencing input was peripheral blood. The receptors were gathered from a human donor with active COVID-19. The donor label of this sample is uncertain. CDR3s include the opening cysteine and the closing phenylalanine or tryptophan. A D gene is named only where the DNA matches it firmly. Some rows mark clone size as missing; the rest say once, few, many or name a class of expanded clone.

D,V,size,J,CDR3,DNA
TRBD1,TRBV5-4,-,TRBJ2-7,CASSPTGGYSYEQYF,TGTGCCAGCAGCCCTACAGGGGGCTACTCCTACGAGCAGTACTTC
TRBD1,TRBV7-2,-,TRBJ2-7,CASSAQGAGLSNEQYF,TGTGCCAGCAGCGCGCAGGGGGCGGGCCTCTCAAACGAGCAGTACTTC
TRBD1,TRBV4-3,once,TRBJ2-6,CASSQGQGSSGANVLTF,TGCGCCAGCAGCCAAGGACAGGGCAGCTCTGGGGCCAACGTCCTGACTTTC
-,TRBV7-2,-,TRBJ2-5,CASSFYRVEETQYF,TGTGCCAGCAGCTTTTACAGGGTTGAAGAGACCCAGTACTTC
TRBD2,TRBV6-4,-,TRBJ2-3,CASSEQRGLHRVTDTQYF,TGTGCCAGCAGTGAACAGCGGGGCCTACACCGAGTCACAGATACGCAGTATTTT
-,TRBV28,-,TRBJ2-1,CASIPDREDEQFF,TGTGCCAGCATTCCTGACAGGGAGGATGAGCAGTTCTTC
-,TRBV25-1,-,TRBJ1-2,CASRNRESEGYTF,TGTGCCAGCAGGAACAGGGAATCCGAAGGCTACACCTTC
-,TRBV7-3,-,TRBJ1-3,CASSHFPGASGNTIYF,TGTGCCAGCAGCCACTTCCCAGGGGCCTCTGGAAACACCATATATTTT
-,TRBV2,-,TRBJ2-7,CASTSGLPSYEQYF,TGTGCCAGCACCTCGGGACTCCCTTCCTACGAGCAGTACTTC
TRBD2,TRBV6-2/TRBV6-3,-,TRBJ2-7,CASSPGTSGSLPYEQYF,TGTGCCAGCAGTCCCGGGACTAGCGGGAGTCTTCCCTACGAGCAGTACTTC
TRBD2,TRBV28,-,TRBJ2-1,CASSLWGLGTTYNEQFF,TGTGCCAGCAGTTTATGGGGGTTGGGGACTACCTACAATGAGCAGTTCTTC
-,TRBV7-9,-,TRBJ2-2,CASSFSELSTGELFF,TGTGCCAGCAGCTTCTCGGAGTTGAGCACCGGGGAGCTGTTTTTT
-,TRBV27,-,TRBJ1-1,CASSLYEAVNTEAFF,TGTGCCAGCAGTTTATATGAGGCAGTGAACACTGAAGCTTTCTTT